The present T cell receptor (beta chain) was sequenced within a study of OX40 agonist ivuxolimab in advanced cancers. About this clone: Its antigen is as yet unknown.

The CDR3 spans 13 residues. CDR1 and CDR2 (germline): SNHLY, FYNNEI. V was trimmed by 7 bases and J by 1 base, leaving 8 bases between them. Generated by immunoSEQ multiplex PCR, the TCRdb table keeps only in-frame clones and is missing some. The sample holds 86,000 or so clones, 92% seen once. Study outcomes and limitations: On average, a greater number of expanded clones characterised CD8+ T cells relative to CD4+. Within 6 weeks, CD4+ and CD8+ blood T cells expanded clonally at 0.1 to 3.0 mg/kg.

Autoimmune disease history or systemic immunosuppression barred patients. V and J are TRBV2 and TRBJ2-1, with unresolved D. Sequences were derived from CD4+ or CD8+ T cells sorted from blood, sampled in a trial of the OX40 agonist ivuxolimab. The clonotype originates from an adult with an advanced solid tumor such as melanoma, head and neck, liver or kidney cancer. CDR3 protein: CASKAESYNEQFF. Written as DNA, the CDR3 is TGTGCCAGCAAGGCGGAGTCCTACAATGAGCAGTTCTTC.